This T cell receptor (beta chain) comes out of a study of blood T cell repertoires in COVID-19 (TCRdb year 2020). Study-level background: Samples covering the acute and convalescent phases of COVID-19 were provided by collaborators in the United States, Italy and Spain. HLA class I and class II types, where available, came from metadata supplied by the sample provider rather than from assay-based typing. The sample metadata nearly always contained a de-identified subject ID, COVID-19 status, age in years and sex. The samples were drawn from the first 160 participants of the ongoing ImmuneRACE study and from 1,200 or so subjects provided by 6 global collaborators. The material from the prospective study consisted of cDNA or gDNA derived from T cells, B-cell-depleted T cells, or PBMCs. The dataset comprised deeply sampled blood TCRbeta repertoires from subjects exposed to, actively infected with, or recovered from COVID-19. The repertoires were made available in a free public database intended to serve as a resource for research on the immune response to SARS-CoV-2.

The study at large found these results: The amount of clinical and demographic metadata varied by source and participant and was provided uncurated.

Ends trimmed: V by 6 bases, J by 9 bases; bases unmatched to a gene: 9. The CDR3 holds 14 amino acids from the cysteine to the phenylalanine. Of the read, only the CDR3 DNA is kept; its 42 bases are in frame from base 1. According to the germline V gene, CDR1 reads MRHNA and CDR2 reads SNTAGT. Each collaborating institution followed its own protocols to collect whole blood in K2EDTA tubes. For TCRbeta analysis, collaborators shipped samples as frozen whole blood, isolated PBMCs, or DNA extracted from either of those sample types. The immunoSEQ Assay, a bias-controlled multiplex PCR, was used to amplify TCRbeta CDR3 regions from genomic DNA. The authors processed their data as follows. Nucleated cell counts per sample were estimated from amplification of reference gene primers within the assay. Sequence reads were collapsed and filtered to measure the absolute abundance of every unique TCRbeta CDR3 rearrangement. For each sample, productive Simpson clonality was calculated by taking the square root of Simpson's diversity index across productive rearrangements. TCRdb's version of the immuneACCESS table is confined to in-frame rearrangements and falls short of the full clone set. An unresolved V gene accounts for under half of the shortfall where checked; the remainder is of unknown origin. From that table come the V and J calls and clone size; the DNA was used to work out D and trimming. This sample has under 150,000 clones in its table, and about 85% of those were observed once. The ten largest account for 4.3% of the sample.

This clone was counted once. It lacks a known antigen. No base qualities exist here, and no much larger clone lies one base off it. The chain was built from TRBV6-4 and TRBJ1-1; a stretch of 11 junction bases matches TRBD1. This sequence originates from a human donor in a cohort sampled during active COVID-19. The sequencing input was peripheral blood. In nucleotides, the sequence is TGTGCCAGCAGAACTTCCGGGACAGGGGGTAAAGCTTTCTTT. This encodes CASRTSGTGGKAFF.